The 18 T cell receptor beta chains given below trace back to one sample, sequenced in a study of blood T cell repertoires in COVID-19. The protocol was immunoSEQ multiplex PCR, while the TCRdb copy is restricted to in-frame clones and leaves out a portion. The data hold around 50,000 clones, with more than 70% observed a single time. Sample: peripheral blood. The receptors stem from a human donor in a cohort sampled during active COVID-19.

The genes are TRBV12-5 and TRBJ1-6; tentatively, D is TRBD1 (6 bases). Germline V gene sequence: CDR1 LGHNT, CDR2 FRNRAP. Trimming cost V 4 bases and J 4 bases, with 8 bases left between them. The CDR3 sequence is 14 residues long. CDR3 DNA: TGTGCTAGTGGTTCTGGACAGTATAATTCACCCCTCCACTTT. It is translated as CASGSGQYNSPLHF.

The chain combines TRBV3-1 (or the pseudogene TRBV3-2) with TRBJ2-1, with 8 nucleotides matching TRBD1. CDR3 length: 14 amino acids. Germline trimming cut 2 bases from V and 8 bases from J; bases unmatched to any gene: 5. CDR1 and CDR2 from the germline V gene are LGHDT and YNNKEL (reference sequence). The CDR3 nucleotides are TGTGCCAGCAGCCAATTAGACAGGGGCTATGAGCAGTTCTTC. Amino acids: CASSQLDRGYEQFF.

The rearrangement links TRBV10-1 to TRBJ2-5, with TRBD2 matching 10 bases. Germline assignment: CDR1 WNHNN and CDR2 SYGVQD (reference sequence). Unmatched junction bases numbered 15, after V lost 3 bases and J lost 5 bases. This CDR3 contains 18 residues. The CDR3 reads CASSDYRLGSLAGETQYF. Written as DNA, the CDR3 is TGCGCCAGCAGTGATTATAGGTTGGGGTCACTAGCGGGGGAGACCCAGTACTTC.

J is TRBJ2-6 and V is TRBV2, with a possible D match to TRBD1 (5 bases). V lost 0 bases and J lost 2, with 8 bases in between. The CDR3 is made up of 16 amino acids. Germline-derived CDR1 and CDR2 are SNHLY and FYNNEI. The DNA for the CDR3 is TGTGCCAGCAGTGAAGCTATAGGGGCTGGGGCCAACGTCCTGACTTTC. Translated, it gives CASSEAIGAGANVLTF.

This clone appeared once. The chain carries TRBV2 and TRBJ2-1; 10 nucleotides line up with TRBD2. CDR3 length: 17 amino acids. Germline lookup yields CDR1 SNHLY and CDR2 FYNNEI. The trim removed 1 base at V and 4 bases at J, leaving 7 bases unmatched. The CDR3 loop is CASSEEERGGPYNEQFF. The CDR3, as DNA: TGTGCCAGCAGTGAAGAGGAGCGGGGGGGCCCTTACAATGAGCAGTTCTTC.

The V gene is TRBV5-4, the J gene TRBJ1-1; D is possibly TRBD1 (6 bases). Germline CDR1 reads SGHNT; CDR2 reads YYREEE (reference sequence). The CDR3 sequence is 14 residues long. Trimming took 5 bases from V and 0 from J, leaving 11 bases between them. The chain's CDR3 is CASRDSYMNTEAFF. CDR3 coding DNA: TGTGCCAGCAGGGACAGCTACATGAACACTGAAGCTTTCTTT.

Here the CDR3 reads CASSLDGSEQYF. The CDR3 DNA reads as TGTGCCAGCAGCTTAGACGGGTCCGAGCAGTACTTC. This chain uses TRBV7-2 with TRBJ2-7; D not certain. The length of the CDR3 is 12 residues. From germline, CDR1 is SGHTA and CDR2 FQGNSA. V lost 1 base to trimming and J lost 6 bases, with 7 bases between them.

This clone was observed a handful of times. The rearrangement links TRBV3-1 (or the pseudogene TRBV3-2) to TRBJ1-5, with D uncertain. CDR1 and CDR2 (germline): LGHDT, YNNKEL (reference sequence). The CDR3 is 13 amino acids. V lost 2 bases and J 5 bases, leaving 7 bases between the germline ends. Here the CDR3 reads CASSQLRDQPQHF. Here the CDR3 DNA reads TGTGCCAGCAGCCAACTTCGAGATCAGCCCCAGCATTTT.

This clone was seen only a few times. This chain links TRBV4-1 with TRBJ1-5; D perhaps matches TRBD1 (5 bases). V was cut by 2 bases and J by 1 base, with 12 bases left in between. Germline assignment: CDR1 MGHRA and CDR2 YSYEKL. The CDR3 sequence is 16 residues long. CDR3 sequence: CASSQSGIGSNQPQHF. The CDR3 DNA sequence: TGCGCCAGCAGCCAATCAGGGATCGGGAGCAATCAGCCCCAGCATTTT.

This rearrangement joins TRBV7-3 to TRBJ1-1; D is unclear. The germline CDR1 and CDR2 sequences are SGHTA and FQGTGA. The CDR3 contains 15 residues. The V end lost 0 bases, the J end lost 2 bases, and 10 bases lay between the germline ends. The DNA of the CDR3 is TGTGCCAGCAGCTTAACTCGAGGCTCTAACACTGAAGCTTTCTTT. Its translation is CASSLTRGSNTEAFF.

This clone was seen only a few times. This chain links TRBV5-1 with TRBJ1-5; no reliable D call. The germline V gene has CDR1 SGHRS and CDR2 YFSETQ. Trimming removed 0 bases at V and 0 bases at J, with 7 bases between. The CDR3 runs 15 residues. Written as DNA, the CDR3 is TGCGCCAGCAGCTTGGAACCCTATAGCAATCAGCCCCAGCATTTT. The encoded protein is CASSLEPYSNQPQHF.

The chain is built from TRBV3-1 (or the pseudogene TRBV3-2) and TRBJ1-4; 7 bases agree with TRBD1. The CDR3 contains 14 residues. J gave up 8 bases and V 1 base, and 4 bases lay outside the gene matches. The germline CDR1 and CDR2 sequences are LGHDT and YNNKEL (reference sequence). The CDR3 spells CASSQGTGVEKLFF. The CDR3 DNA sequence: TGTGCCAGCAGCCAAGGGACAGGTGTAGAAAAACTGTTTTTT.

This chain connects TRBV2 to TRBJ1-2; D remains unclear. Trimming stripped 2 bases from V and 7 bases from J, with 8 bases between. The germline gives CDR1 SNHLY, CDR2 FYNNEI. This CDR3 has 12 amino acids. The CDR3 protein is CASSEKGGGYTF. The DNA for the CDR3 is TGTGCCAGCAGTGAAAAGGGAGGTGGCTACACCTTC.

The chain uses TRBV5-1 and TRBJ2-7, with 12 bases aligning to TRBD2. Trimming at V came to 3 bases and at J to 4 bases, leaving 5 bases not matched to a gene. From germline, CDR1 is SGHRS and CDR2 YFSETQ. The CDR3 extends over 15 amino acids. For the CDR3, the DNA is TGCGCCAGCAGCTCCACGACTAGCGGGAGTTACGAGCAGTACTTC. Protein sequence: CASSSTTSGSYEQYF.

J is TRBJ1-3 and V is TRBV9; no clear D gene. The V gene lost 1 base and the J gene lost 0 bases, with 8 bases spanning the gap. Per the germline V gene, CDR1 is SGDLS and CDR2 is YYNGEE. The CDR3 is 15 amino acids. The CDR3 DNA follows: TGTGCCAGCAGCGTAAGCAGCGGCTCTGGAAACACCATATATTTT. This encodes CASSVSSGSGNTIYF.

The V and J genes are TRBV9 and TRBJ2-5; 8 bases fit TRBD2. Trimming cost V 0 bases and J 1 base; bases outside gene matches: 8. Germline CDR1 SGDLS, CDR2 YYNGEE. The CDR3 consists of 17 residues. CDR3 in amino acids: CASSVAKGLAGQETQYF. CDR3 nucleotide sequence: TGTGCCAGCAGCGTAGCTAAGGGCCTAGCGGGCCAAGAGACCCAGTACTTC.

V and J are TRBV20-1 and TRBJ1-1; D call uncertain. V lost 2 bases to trimming and J lost 2 bases, with 3 bases between them. The V gene's germline CDR1 is DFQATT and CDR2 SNEGSKA (reference sequence). The CDR3 totals 11 residues. CDR3 amino acids: CSARPNTEAFF. CDR3 coding DNA: TGCAGTGCTAGACCAAACACTGAAGCTTTCTTT.

V and J are TRBV6-6 and TRBJ2-7, with D maybe TRBD2 (5 bases). Trimming removed 5 bases at V and 0 bases at J, with 11 bases between. CDR3 size: 14 residues. Germline lookup yields CDR1 MNHNY and CDR2 SVGAGI (reference sequence). The CDR3 DNA reads as TGTGCCAGCAGTCTTCCGGGAAACTCCTACGAGCAGTACTTC. The encoded protein is CASSLPGNSYEQYF.